The entry that follows covers one T cell receptor (beta chain) sequence. What it binds is unknown. The data originate from a study of cytomegalovirus exposure and HLA in healthy donors. PCR amplification relied on 60 Vbeta primers (plus 13 Jbeta primers). As processed by the authors: Roughly 73 million unique TCR beta chains, some 10 million of them shared, were counted by a later analysis. This table comes from immunoSEQ multiplex PCR, and its TCRdb copy is limited to in-frame clones, with some not included. From that table come the V and J calls and clone size; the DNA was used to work out D and trimming. The repertoire holds fewer than 200,000 clones, with about 86% as singletons. The ends were cut back, 6 bases at V and 4 bases at J, with 10 bases in the middle. Germline CDR1 SQVTM, CDR2 ANQGSEA. The CDR3 is 11 amino acids. Whereas donors were nominally healthy upon sampling, unrecorded immune exposures were probable.

Study-wide results and caveats: Association with HLA alleles at 0.05 false discovery rate was found for approximately 18,000 TCR beta sequences in a later analysis. The study flagged approximately 180 TCR beta chains as cytomegalovirus-associated.

The clonotype originates from a woman in her thirties in good health and CMV-seronegative. Sample: PBMCs. V and J are TRBV29-1 and TRBJ2-7; maybe TRBD2 (6 bases). DNA for the CDR3: TGCAGCGTAGGAGGGTTATACGAGCAGTACTTC. It specifies CSVGGLYEQYF.